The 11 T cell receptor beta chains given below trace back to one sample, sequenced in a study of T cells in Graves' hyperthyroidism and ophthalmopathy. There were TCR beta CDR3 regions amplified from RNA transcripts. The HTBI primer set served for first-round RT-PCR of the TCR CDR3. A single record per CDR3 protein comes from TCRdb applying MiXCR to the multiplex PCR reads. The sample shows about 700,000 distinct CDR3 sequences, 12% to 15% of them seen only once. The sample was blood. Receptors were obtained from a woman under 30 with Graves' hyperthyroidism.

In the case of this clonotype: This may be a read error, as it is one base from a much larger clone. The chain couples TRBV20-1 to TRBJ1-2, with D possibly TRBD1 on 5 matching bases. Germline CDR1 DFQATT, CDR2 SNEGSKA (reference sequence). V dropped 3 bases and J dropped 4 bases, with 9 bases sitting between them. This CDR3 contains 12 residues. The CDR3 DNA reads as TGCAGTGCTAGGCGGGACTTCTATGGCTACACCTTC. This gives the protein CSARRDFYGYTF.

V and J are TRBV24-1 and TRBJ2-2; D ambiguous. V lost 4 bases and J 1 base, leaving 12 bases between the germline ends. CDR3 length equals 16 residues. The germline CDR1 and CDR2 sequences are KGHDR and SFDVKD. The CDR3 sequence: CATSETRTGNTGELFF. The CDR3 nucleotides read TGTGCCACCAGTGAAACAAGGACGGGGAACACCGGGGAGCTGTTTTTT.

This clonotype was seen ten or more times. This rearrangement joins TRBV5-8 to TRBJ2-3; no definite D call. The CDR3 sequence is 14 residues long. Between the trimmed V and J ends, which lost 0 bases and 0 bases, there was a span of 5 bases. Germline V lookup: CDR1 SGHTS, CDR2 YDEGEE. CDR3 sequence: CASSLGESTDTQYF. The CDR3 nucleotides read TGTGCCAGCAGCTTGGGCGAGAGCACAGATACGCAGTATTTT.

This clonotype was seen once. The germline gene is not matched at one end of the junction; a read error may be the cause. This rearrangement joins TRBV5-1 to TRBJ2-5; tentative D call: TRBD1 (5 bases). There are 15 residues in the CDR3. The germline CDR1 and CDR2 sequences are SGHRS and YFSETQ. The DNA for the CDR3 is TGCGCCGGCAGCAGAGATCAGGGAAACCAAGAGACCCAGTACTTC. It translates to CAGSRDQGNQETQYF.

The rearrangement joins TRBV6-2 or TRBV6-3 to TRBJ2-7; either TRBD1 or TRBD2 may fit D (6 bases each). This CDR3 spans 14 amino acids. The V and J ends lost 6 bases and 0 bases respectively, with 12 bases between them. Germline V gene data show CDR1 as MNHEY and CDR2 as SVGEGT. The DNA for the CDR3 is TGTGCCAGCAGGCGGGACATCGTCTCCTACGAGCAGTACTTC. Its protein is CASRRDIVSYEQYF.

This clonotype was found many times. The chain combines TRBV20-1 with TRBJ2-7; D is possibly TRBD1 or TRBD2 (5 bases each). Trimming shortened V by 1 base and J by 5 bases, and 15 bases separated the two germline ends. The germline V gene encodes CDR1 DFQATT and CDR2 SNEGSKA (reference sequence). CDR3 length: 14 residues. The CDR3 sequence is CSARVPRGAHEQYF. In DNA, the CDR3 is TGCAGTGCTAGAGTACCCCGGGGCGCTCACGAGCAGTACTTC.

As DNA, the CDR3 is TGTGCCAGCAGTGACTTCCGTTGGCCCTACAATGAGCAGTTCTTC. Its protein is CASSDFRWPYNEQFF. The chain is built from TRBV6-2 or TRBV6-3 and TRBJ2-1; D unresolved. Germline CDR1 MNHEY, CDR2 SVGEGT. Trimming took off 5 bases at V and 2 bases at J, with 13 bases between the two ends. There are 15 residues in the CDR3.

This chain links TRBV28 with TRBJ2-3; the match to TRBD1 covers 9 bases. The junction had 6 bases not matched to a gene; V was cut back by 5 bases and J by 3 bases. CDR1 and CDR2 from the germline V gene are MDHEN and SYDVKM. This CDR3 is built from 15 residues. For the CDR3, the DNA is TGTGCCAGCAGTATCTTGACAGGGGGGACAGATACGCAGTATTTT. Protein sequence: CASSILTGGTDTQYF. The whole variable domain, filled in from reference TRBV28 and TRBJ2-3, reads DVKVTQSSRYLVKRTGEKVFLECVQDMDHENMFWYRQDPGLGLRLIYFSYDVKMKEKGDIPEGYSVSREKKERFSLILESASTNQTSMYLCASSILTGGTDTQYFGPGTRLTVL.

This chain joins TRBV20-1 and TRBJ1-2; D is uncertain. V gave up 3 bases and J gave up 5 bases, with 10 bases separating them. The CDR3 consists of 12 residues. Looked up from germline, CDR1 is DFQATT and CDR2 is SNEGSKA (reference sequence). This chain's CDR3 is CSASKDEYGYTF. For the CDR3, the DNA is TGCAGTGCTAGTAAGGATGAATATGGCTACACCTTC.

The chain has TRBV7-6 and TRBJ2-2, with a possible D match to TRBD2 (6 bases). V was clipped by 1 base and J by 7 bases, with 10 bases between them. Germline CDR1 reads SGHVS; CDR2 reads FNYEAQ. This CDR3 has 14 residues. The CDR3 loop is CASSLGAAGGELFF. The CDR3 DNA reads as TGTGCCAGCAGCTTAGGGGCAGCGGGCGGGGAGCTGTTTTTT. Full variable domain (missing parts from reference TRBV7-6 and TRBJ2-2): GAGVSQSPRYKVTKRGQDVALRCDPISGHVSLYWYRQALGQGPEFLTYFNYEAQQDKSGLPNDRFSAERPEGSISTLTIQRTEQRDSAMYRCASSLGAAGGELFFGEGSRLTVL.

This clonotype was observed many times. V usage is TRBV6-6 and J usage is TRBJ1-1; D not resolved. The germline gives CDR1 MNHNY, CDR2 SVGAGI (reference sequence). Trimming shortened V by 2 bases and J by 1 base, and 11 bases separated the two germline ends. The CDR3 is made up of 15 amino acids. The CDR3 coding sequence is TGTGCCAGCAGTTACATTTCGAGTGGGAACACTGAAGCTTTCTTT. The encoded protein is CASSYISSGNTEAFF.